A selection of T cell receptor beta chains follows, all from one sample in a study of shared clonotypes between healthy human individuals. The assay was immunoSEQ multiplex PCR, and TCRdb's table has in-frame clones only and misses some. The sample has approximately 1.9 million clones, roughly 93% seen once. Sequencing was performed on naive CD8+ T cells from PBMCs. The receptors were gathered from a man aged 18 to 30 in good health. Some clones in this sample may be carry-over from other donors' samples. Each CDR3 is given with its conserved first and last residue. Each record gives: V gene, clone size, CDR3 length, J gene, CDR3 protein. Expanded clones get a size class; other rows say once, few or many, or leave the size out.

v_gene: TRBV19; abundance: once; len: 14; j_gene: TRBJ2-1; CDR3aa: CASSVGQGYNEQFF
v_gene: TRBV19; abundance: .; len: 13; j_gene: TRBJ1-4; CDR3aa: CASLGNQDEKLFF
v_gene: TRBV28; abundance: .; len: 15; j_gene: TRBJ2-7; CDR3aa: CASSTGPGNYPEQYF
v_gene: TRBV9; abundance: once; len: 14; j_gene: TRBJ2-6; CDR3aa: CASTNRAGANVLTF
v_gene: TRBV29-1; abundance: .; len: 17; j_gene: TRBJ2-7; CDR3aa: CSVGGLAGGSWAYEQYF
v_gene: TRBV7-9; abundance: .; len: 16; j_gene: TRBJ2-7; CDR3aa: CASSRGAVAGFYEQYF
v_gene: TRBV10-3; abundance: once; len: 13; j_gene: TRBJ1-1; CDR3aa: CAISENRYTEAFF
v_gene: TRBV7-9; abundance: .; len: 16; j_gene: TRBJ2-1; CDR3aa: CASSVQTGPPYNEQFF
v_gene: TRBV7-8; abundance: .; len: 14; j_gene: TRBJ2-7; CDR3aa: CASSFTGLTYEQYF
v_gene: TRBV9; abundance: .; len: 15; j_gene: TRBJ2-1; CDR3aa: CASSVGGGSYNEQFF
v_gene: TRBV7-3; abundance: .; len: 19; j_gene: TRBJ2-1; CDR3aa: CASSLNPGLAGLEYNEQFF
v_gene: TRBV29-1; abundance: .; len: 13; j_gene: .; CDR3aa: CSAMDRAFYEQYF
v_gene: TRBV2; abundance: .; len: 15; j_gene: TRBJ1-4; CDR3aa: CASSESAGANEKLFF
v_gene: TRBV6-1; abundance: .; len: 20; j_gene: TRBJ2-1; CDR3aa: CASSDPAGGPVGFGDNEQFF
v_gene: TRBV29-1; abundance: .; len: 11; j_gene: TRBJ1-1; CDR3aa: CSVVGAPEAFF
v_gene: TRBV5-4; abundance: .; len: 12; j_gene: TRBJ2-7; CDR3aa: CASSWGDYEQYF
v_gene: TRBV5-1; abundance: .; len: 17; j_gene: TRBJ2-2; CDR3aa: CASSFNLAGLDTGELFF
v_gene: TRBV20-1; abundance: once; len: 11; j_gene: TRBJ2-7; CDR3aa: CSARVTYEQYF
v_gene: TRBV25-1; abundance: .; len: 11; j_gene: TRBJ2-7; CDR3aa: CASSETDEQYF
v_gene: TRBV25-1; abundance: .; len: 12; j_gene: TRBJ2-7; CDR3aa: CASSAYTYEQYF
v_gene: TRBV6-1; abundance: .; len: 15; j_gene: TRBJ2-7; CDR3aa: CASSVSGLQIYEQYF
v_gene: TRBV28; abundance: .; len: 13; j_gene: TRBJ1-4; CDR3aa: CASSPGEGEKLFF
v_gene: TRBV5-4; abundance: .; len: 11; j_gene: TRBJ2-7; CDR3aa: CASSSPRGQYF
v_gene: TRBV27; abundance: .; len: 13; j_gene: TRBJ2-7; CDR3aa: CASTTGFLGEQYF
v_gene: TRBV2; abundance: .; len: 14; j_gene: TRBJ1-1; CDR3aa: CARARDGHYTEAFF
v_gene: TRBV7-9; abundance: .; len: 14; j_gene: TRBJ1-4; CDR3aa: CAITRQGPNEKLFF
v_gene: TRBV4-2; abundance: .; len: 13; j_gene: TRBJ2-5; CDR3aa: CASSQGQQETQYF
v_gene: TRBV7-2; abundance: .; len: 18; j_gene: TRBJ2-3; CDR3aa: CASSLLLASGYSTDTQYF
v_gene: TRBV10-3; abundance: .; len: 14; j_gene: TRBJ2-7; CDR3aa: CASSGTSGSYEQYF
v_gene: TRBV28; abundance: .; len: 18; j_gene: TRBJ1-3; CDR3aa: CASARKAKTLSSGNTIYF
v_gene: TRBV7-6; abundance: .; len: 14; j_gene: TRBJ1-5; CDR3aa: CASSFGQGHQPQHF
v_gene: TRBV5-1; abundance: .; len: 15; j_gene: TRBJ2-7; CDR3aa: CASSPGGGALYEQYF
v_gene: TRBV4-3; abundance: .; len: 16; j_gene: TRBJ2-1; CDR3aa: CASSLDTGLAGVEQFF
v_gene: TRBV19; abundance: few; len: 16; j_gene: TRBJ1-4; CDR3aa: CASSIGFGGTNEKLFF
v_gene: TRBV30; abundance: .; len: 17; j_gene: TRBJ2-4; CDR3aa: CAWSVRGIGGDKNIQYF
v_gene: TRBV15; abundance: .; len: 12; j_gene: TRBJ2-3; CDR3aa: CATAGYADTQYF
v_gene: TRBV7-2; abundance: once; len: 15; j_gene: TRBJ2-3; CDR3aa: CASSFGNGIEDTQYF
v_gene: TRBV19; abundance: few; len: 15; j_gene: TRBJ1-5; CDR3aa: CASSKYEIDKQPQHF
v_gene: TRBV11-3; abundance: .; len: 14; j_gene: TRBJ2-3; CDR3aa: CASSLNWRTDTQYF
v_gene: TRBV6-1; abundance: .; len: 13; j_gene: TRBJ2-7; CDR3aa: CASRALSSYEQYF
v_gene: TRBV5-4; abundance: once; len: 14; j_gene: TRBJ2-7; CDR3aa: CASSLGDRAYEQYF
v_gene: TRBV4-3; abundance: .; len: 13; j_gene: TRBJ2-7; CDR3aa: CASSQGTSYEQYF